This TCR beta chain was retrieved from a study of pediatric ulcerative colitis. Using immunoSEQ multiplex PCR, the repertoire was profiled, and TCRdb retains in-frame clones only, with some absent. Here the sample spans approximately 1,400 clones, almost 90% being singletons. Regarding this clone: A read error may account for a junction end that differs from germline.

CDR1 SSHAT and CDR2 FNYEAQ come from the germline V gene (reference sequence). The CDR3 loop spans 15 amino acids. The chain carries TRBV7-7 and TRBJ2-3; 7 bases line up with TRBD1. This TCR derives from a boy aged 10-17 years with severe ulcerative colitis. The specimen sequenced was blood. The CDR3 loop is CASSPGGGGTDTQYF. CDR3 DNA sequence: TGTGCTAGCAGCCCAGGGGGTGGAGGAACAGATACGCAGTATTTT.